This T cell receptor beta chain was recorded in a study of T cell repertoires in cytomegalovirus infection. In the study overall: Public TCR beta signatures marked donors with CMV infection and the matching HLA. The study, taken as a whole, reports: HLA-C-restricted CMV-specific TCR beta clonotypes were dominant in the ex vivo response. Adding up the frequency of public TCR beta families identified people who carried CMV plus the relevant HLA.

From the reads, TCRdb called clonotypes with MiXCR, one entry per CDR3 protein. The table has approximately 730,000 distinct CDR3 sequences, almost 30% seen once; the top ten hold about an eighth. CDR3 length: 10 residues. V lost 6 bases and J lost 1, with 3 bases in between. Per germline, CDR1 DFQATT and CDR2 SNEGSKA (reference sequence). About this clonotype: Its antigen is currently unknown.

Sequenced material: cultured CD8+ T cells from PBMCs, taken from culture after CMV antigen stimulation. The TCR sequence derives from a human donor in good health (CMV status not recorded). Some clones in this sample may be carry-over from other donors' samples. The chain is built from TRBV20-1 and TRBJ1-1, with D unclear. CDR3 sequence (DNA): TGCAGTGCGTCGAACACTGAAGCTTTCTTT. Its protein product is CSASNTEAFF.